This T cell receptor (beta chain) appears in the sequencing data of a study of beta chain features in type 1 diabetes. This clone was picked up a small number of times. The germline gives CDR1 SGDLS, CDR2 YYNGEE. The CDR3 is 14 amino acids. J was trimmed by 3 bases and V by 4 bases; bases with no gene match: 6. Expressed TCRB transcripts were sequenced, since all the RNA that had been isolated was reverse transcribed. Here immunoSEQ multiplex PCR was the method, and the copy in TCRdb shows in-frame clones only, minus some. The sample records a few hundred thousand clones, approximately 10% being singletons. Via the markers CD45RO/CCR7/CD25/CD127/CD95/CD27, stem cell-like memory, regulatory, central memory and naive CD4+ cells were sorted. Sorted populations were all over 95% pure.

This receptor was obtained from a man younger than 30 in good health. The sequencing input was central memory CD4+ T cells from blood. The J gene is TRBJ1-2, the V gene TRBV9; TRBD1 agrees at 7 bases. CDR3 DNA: TGTGCCAGCAGCCCGTCCGGGACAGACTATGGCTACACCTTC. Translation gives CASSPSGTDYGYTF.